This TCR beta chain was recovered during a study of blood T cell repertoires in COVID-19. Study-wide context: The United States, Italy and Spain were the sources of the acute and convalescent COVID-19 samples. T cells, B-cell-depleted T cells, or PBMCs supplied cDNA or gDNA.

Authors' analysis steps: Estimation of nucleated cell counts was performed using reference gene primer amplification. Here immunoSEQ multiplex PCR was the method, and the copy in TCRdb shows in-frame clones only, minus some. V, J and clone size were drawn from that table, and D and trimming were deduced from the DNA. Among about 50,000 clones listed, roughly 83% were seen once. CDR3 length equals 13 residues. Germline CDR1 is SGHVS and CDR2 is FQNEAQ. V shed 6 bases and J shed 1 base, with 9 bases lying between them. This TCR derives from a woman aged 55-70 years with acute or convalescent COVID-19. The rearrangement uses TRBV7-8 and TRBJ1-1; tentative D call: TRBD1 (5 bases). Sequencing input: peripheral blood. The CDR3 is CASSPGQNTEAFF. The DNA of the CDR3 is TGTGCCAGCAGTCCTGGACAGAACACTGAAGCTTTCTTT.